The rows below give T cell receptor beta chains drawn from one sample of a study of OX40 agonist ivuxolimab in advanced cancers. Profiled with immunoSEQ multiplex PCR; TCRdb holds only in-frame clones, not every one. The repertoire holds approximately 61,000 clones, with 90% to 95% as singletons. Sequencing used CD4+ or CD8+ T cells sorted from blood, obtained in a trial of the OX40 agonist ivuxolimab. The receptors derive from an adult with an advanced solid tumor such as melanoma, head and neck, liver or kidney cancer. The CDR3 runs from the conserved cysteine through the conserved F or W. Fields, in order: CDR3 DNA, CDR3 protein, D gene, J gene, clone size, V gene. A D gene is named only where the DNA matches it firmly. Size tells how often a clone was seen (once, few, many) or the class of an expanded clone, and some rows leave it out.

cdr3_nt: TGTGCCAGCAGGTTGCGGGACGCAATTAATTCACCCCTCCACTTT
cdr3_aa: CASRLRDAINSPLHF
d_call: NA
j_call: TRBJ1-6
clone_size: NA
v_call: TRBV6-4

cdr3_nt: TGTGCCAGCAGCGGGTTCGCGAACACCGGGGAGCTGTTTTTT
cdr3_aa: CASSGFANTGELFF
d_call: NA
j_call: TRBJ2-2
clone_size: NA
v_call: TRBV7-9

cdr3_nt: TGTGCCAGCAGCCCGGGCCAGCTATTGGGAAAACTGTTTTTT
cdr3_aa: CASSPGQLLGKLFF
d_call: NA
j_call: TRBJ1-4
clone_size: NA
v_call: TRBV7-9

cdr3_nt: TGTGCCAGCAGTTTATCCCCGGGGGGTGCCTACGAGCAGTACTTC
cdr3_aa: CASSLSPGGAYEQYF
d_call: TRBD2
j_call: TRBJ2-7
clone_size: NA
v_call: TRBV28

cdr3_nt: TGTGCCATCAGTGAGTACCGTTCACCCCTCCACTTT
cdr3_aa: CAISEYRSPLHF
d_call: NA
j_call: TRBJ1-6
clone_size: few
v_call: TRBV10-3

cdr3_nt: TGTGCCAGCAGTTTCCAAGGGGGGGGCCCTGAAGCTTTCTTT
cdr3_aa: CASSFQGGGPEAFF
d_call: NA
j_call: TRBJ1-1
clone_size: NA
v_call: TRBV28

cdr3_nt: TGTGCCAGCAGCTTAGGGGCGGGGATCTCCTACGAGCAGTACTTC
cdr3_aa: CASSLGAGISYEQYF
d_call: NA
j_call: TRBJ2-7
clone_size: NA
v_call: TRBV11-2

cdr3_nt: TGCAGCGTTGGGCGACTGGGGGGCACTGAAGCTTTCTTT
cdr3_aa: CSVGRLGGTEAFF
d_call: NA
j_call: TRBJ1-1
clone_size: NA
v_call: TRBV29-1

cdr3_nt: TGTGCCAGCAGTTTCTCTAAGGGCCTTCAGGACGAGCAGTTCTTC
cdr3_aa: CASSFSKGLQDEQFF
d_call: NA
j_call: TRBJ2-1
clone_size: NA
v_call: TRBV6-6

cdr3_nt: TGTGCCAGCAGCTTGGGTAATCTTGCAGGGGGGCCGAACTATGGCTACACCTTC
cdr3_aa: CASSLGNLAGGPNYGYTF
d_call: TRBD1
j_call: TRBJ1-2
clone_size: NA
v_call: TRBV7-9

cdr3_nt: TGTGCCACCAGCAGAGAGTGGGGGGGCGGGGAGCTGTTTTTT
cdr3_aa: CATSREWGGGELFF
d_call: TRBD2
j_call: TRBJ2-2
clone_size: NA
v_call: TRBV15

cdr3_nt: TGTGCCATCAGGGGGACAGGGCGCTCCTACGAGCAGTACTTC
cdr3_aa: CAIRGTGRSYEQYF
d_call: TRBD1
j_call: TRBJ2-7
clone_size: few
v_call: TRBV10-3

cdr3_nt: TGCGCCAGCAGCTTGGAGCCAGATACGCAGTATTTT
cdr3_aa: CASSLEPDTQYF
d_call: NA
j_call: TRBJ2-3
clone_size: NA
v_call: TRBV5-1

cdr3_nt: TGTGCCAGCAGCCCGGGACCGCTCTCTGGAAACACCATATATTTT
cdr3_aa: CASSPGPLSGNTIYF
d_call: NA
j_call: TRBJ1-3
clone_size: NA
v_call: TRBV5-4

cdr3_nt: TGTGCCAGCAGTTTATTGGGGACAGAGCGGTTCTTC
cdr3_aa: CASSLLGTERFF
d_call: TRBD1
j_call: TRBJ2-1
clone_size: NA
v_call: TRBV27

cdr3_nt: TGCAGCGTTGAATCCGGGGGGGTTTATGGCTACACCTTC
cdr3_aa: CSVESGGVYGYTF
d_call: NA
j_call: TRBJ1-2
clone_size: NA
v_call: TRBV29-1

cdr3_nt: TGTGCCAGTTGGGACGTTGCGAACACCGGGGAGCTGTTTTTT
cdr3_aa: CASWDVANTGELFF
d_call: NA
j_call: TRBJ2-2
clone_size: few
v_call: TRBV19

cdr3_nt: TGTGCCAGCAGTTCCGGACAGGCATCCCATCAGCCCCAGCATTTT
cdr3_aa: CASSSGQASHQPQHF
d_call: TRBD1
j_call: TRBJ1-5
clone_size: NA
v_call: TRBV28

cdr3_nt: TGTGCCAGCAGCGTAGGGGGAGGCAATCAGCCCCAGCATTTT
cdr3_aa: CASSVGGGNQPQHF
d_call: NA
j_call: TRBJ1-5
clone_size: NA
v_call: TRBV9

cdr3_nt: TGTGCCAGCAGCTCGGACGGAGACTCCTATAATTCACCCCTCCACTTT
cdr3_aa: CASSSDGDSYNSPLHF
d_call: NA
j_call: TRBJ1-6
clone_size: NA
v_call: TRBV5-6

cdr3_nt: TGTGCCAGCAGCCTCTTGATGCATGCGGATTCACCCCTCCACTTT
cdr3_aa: CASSLLMHADSPLHF
d_call: NA
j_call: TRBJ1-6
clone_size: NA
v_call: TRBV14

cdr3_nt: TGTGCTAGCAGCCGGGACCTGGGAAAGGTGGATACGCAGTATTTT
cdr3_aa: CASSRDLGKVDTQYF
d_call: NA
j_call: TRBJ2-3
clone_size: NA
v_call: TRBV7-7

cdr3_nt: TGTGCCAGCAGTTTAGGATCTAGCTCCTACGAGCAGTACTTC
cdr3_aa: CASSLGSSSYEQYF
d_call: NA
j_call: TRBJ2-7
clone_size: NA
v_call: TRBV27

cdr3_nt: TGTGCCAGCAGTGAGGGCAGGGGGTATGGCTACACCTTC
cdr3_aa: CASSEGRGYGYTF
d_call: TRBD1
j_call: TRBJ1-2
clone_size: NA
v_call: TRBV6-4

cdr3_nt: TGTGCCAGTAGTACCCCCTCGACAGGGTCGTACGAGCAGTACTTC
cdr3_aa: CASSTPSTGSYEQYF
d_call: TRBD1
j_call: TRBJ2-7
clone_size: NA
v_call: TRBV19

cdr3_nt: TGTGCCAGCGGTCCAGGGCCGGATGGCTACACCTTC
cdr3_aa: CASGPGPDGYTF
d_call: NA
j_call: TRBJ1-2
clone_size: NA
v_call: TRBV2

cdr3_nt: TGTGCCAGCAGCAACCGGGACAGCTACGAGCAGTACTTC
cdr3_aa: CASSNRDSYEQYF
d_call: TRBD1
j_call: TRBJ2-7
clone_size: NA
v_call: TRBV11-2

cdr3_nt: TGCGCCAGCAGCCAAGATTGGGGGGATGAGCAGTTCTTC
cdr3_aa: CASSQDWGDEQFF
d_call: NA
j_call: TRBJ2-1
clone_size: NA
v_call: TRBV4-1

cdr3_nt: TGCGCCAGCAGCCAGGGGGAATATGAGCAGTTCTTC
cdr3_aa: CASSQGEYEQFF
d_call: NA
j_call: TRBJ2-1
clone_size: NA
v_call: TRBV4-1

cdr3_nt: TGTGCCAGCAGCGCCTCATCCATCACAGGATTCGGAGAGACCCAGTACTTC
cdr3_aa: CASSASSITGFGETQYF
d_call: NA
j_call: TRBJ2-5
clone_size: NA
v_call: TRBV9

cdr3_nt: TGTGCCAGCAGCCCCCTGGGAGGGGGTAGGGATTCGAACACTGAAGCTTTCTTT
cdr3_aa: CASSPLGGGRDSNTEAFF
d_call: NA
j_call: TRBJ1-1
clone_size: NA
v_call: TRBV9

cdr3_nt: TGCGCCAGCAGCTTGAGGATTTCCTACGAGCAGTACTTC
cdr3_aa: CASSLRISYEQYF
d_call: NA
j_call: TRBJ2-7
clone_size: few
v_call: TRBV5-1

cdr3_nt: TGTGCCAGCACGGACAGGGAGGAATGGTATGGCTACACCTTC
cdr3_aa: CASTDREEWYGYTF
d_call: TRBD1
j_call: TRBJ1-2
clone_size: NA
v_call: TRBV6-6

cdr3_nt: TGTGCCAGCAGCTTAGCCGGAGGGGGACTAAATGAAAAACTGTTTTTT
cdr3_aa: CASSLAGGGLNEKLFF
d_call: NA
j_call: TRBJ1-4
clone_size: NA
v_call: TRBV11-2

cdr3_nt: TGTGCCACTCGGACAGGGGCCAGCAATGAGCAGTTCTTC
cdr3_aa: CATRTGASNEQFF
d_call: TRBD1
j_call: TRBJ2-1
clone_size: few
v_call: TRBV27

cdr3_nt: TGCGCCAGCAGCCCGGAATACAGGGGGTCCGATGAGCAGTTCTTC
cdr3_aa: CASSPEYRGSDEQFF
d_call: TRBD1
j_call: TRBJ2-1
clone_size: NA
v_call: TRBV5-1

cdr3_nt: TGTGCCAGCAGTGAACAGCCGGGGGAGTACAATGAGCAGTTCTTC
cdr3_aa: CASSEQPGEYNEQFF
d_call: NA
j_call: TRBJ2-1
clone_size: few
v_call: TRBV2

cdr3_nt: TGTGCCAGCAGTTTACATGTTGGAACGTATGGCTACACCTTC
cdr3_aa: CASSLHVGTYGYTF
d_call: NA
j_call: TRBJ1-2
clone_size: NA
v_call: TRBV27

cdr3_nt: TGTGCCAGCAGCAACCCTCGAGCGGGGGAGTACGAGCAGTACTTC
cdr3_aa: CASSNPRAGEYEQYF
d_call: TRBD2
j_call: TRBJ2-7
clone_size: NA
v_call: TRBV7-9